What follows is one TCR beta chain and its context. This specimen belongs to a study of shared clonotypes between healthy human individuals. The germline V gene has CDR1 SGHTA and CDR2 FQGNSA. The CDR3 length is 13 residues. Trimming pared 9 bases from V and 2 bases from J, leaving 8 bases between. Repertoires were generated with immunoSEQ multiplex PCR, while TCRdb's copy carries only in-frame clones and drops some. The data hold 2 million to 2.5 million clones, with roughly 93% observed a single time. The sample consisted of naive CD4+ T cells from PBMCs. Noted subset: CD45RA+ positively selected. This sequence originates from a man aged 18 to 29 in good health. Some clones in this sample may be carry-over from other donors' samples. The V call is TRBV7-2, the J call TRBJ2-6, with D maybe TRBD2 (5 bases). The DNA of the CDR3 is TGTGCCAGGCGGGTTGCTGGGGCCAACGTCCTGACTTTC. Protein product: CARRVAGANVLTF.